A single sample gave rise to the 8 T cell receptor beta chains below, sequenced in a study of cytomegalovirus exposure and HLA in healthy donors. The PCR made use of 60 Vbeta and 13 Jbeta primers. Data came from immunoSEQ multiplex PCR; TCRdb stores just in-frame clones and leaves some out. The data contain approximately 170,000 clones, around 78% of them singletons. Sequencing input: PBMCs. These receptors came from a middle-aged woman in good health and CMV-seropositive.

J is TRBJ2-2 and V is TRBV9; 7 nucleotides agree with TRBD1. The CDR3 has 16 amino acids. CDR1 and CDR2 from the germline V gene are SGDLS and YYNGEE. Unmatched junction bases numbered 6, after V lost 0 bases and J lost 4 bases. CDR3 coding DNA: TGTGCCAGCAGCGTAGTCGGCTCAGGGGGCACCGGGGAGCTGTTTTTT. Translating it yields CASSVVGSGGTGELFF. Supplemented by reference TRBV9 and TRBJ2-2, the full variable domain reads DSGVTQTPKHLITATGQRVTLRCSPRSGDLSVYWYQQSLDQGLQFLIQYYNGEERAKGNILERFSAQQFPDLHSELNLSSLELGDSALYFCASSVVGSGGTGELFFGEGSRLTVL.

The V and J genes are TRBV5-6 and TRBJ2-7; unclear D gene. The germline V gene has CDR1 SGHDT and CDR2 YYEEEE. This CDR3 has 14 residues. The V end was cut by 0 bases, the J end by 3 bases, with 10 bases between. CDR3 amino acids: CASSLVARSYEQYF. CDR3 coding DNA: TGTGCCAGCAGCTTGGTTGCCAGAAGCTACGAGCAGTACTTC.

The chain has TRBV5-5 and TRBJ1-4; TRBD1 might be the D (6 bases). Trimming removed 4 bases at V and 5 bases at J, with 12 bases between. The CDR3 loop spans 14 amino acids. CDR1 is SGHKS and CDR2 is YYEKEE in the germline V gene (reference sequence). The DNA of the CDR3 is TGTGCCAGCAGCATTACAGGGATCAATGAAAAACTGTTTTTT. Its translation is CASSITGINEKLFF.

This chain connects TRBV7-6 to TRBJ1-3, with D uncertain. CDR1 is SGHVS, CDR2 FNYEAQ, per germline. V gave up 3 bases and J gave up 4 bases, with 19 bases separating them. This CDR3 has 17 residues. The chain's CDR3 is CASSLTSGIDLGNTIYF. DNA of the CDR3: TGTGCCAGCAGCTTGACCTCAGGAATTGACCTCGGAAACACCATATATTTT.

This chain uses TRBV6-5 with TRBJ1-6, with D maybe TRBD1 (6 bases). Trimming pared 6 bases from V and 5 bases from J, leaving 11 bases between. This CDR3 spans 14 amino acids. Germline-derived CDR1 and CDR2 are MNHEY and SVGAGI. The CDR3 DNA reads as TGTGCCAGCAGGGGGGCGGTTAATAATTCACCCCTCCACTTT. Its protein is CASRGAVNNSPLHF.

In this sample, this clone turned up a few times. The rearrangement links TRBV2 to TRBJ2-1; D is ambiguous. The CDR3 has 15 residues. V was shortened by 4 bases and J by 7 bases, with 17 bases between the two germline ends. CDR1 SNHLY and CDR2 FYNNEI come from the germline V gene. CDR3 nucleotides: TGTGCCAGCAGTGGAGTTGTTAGTCTACTAAATGAGCAGTTCTTC. Amino acid sequence: CASSGVVSLLNEQFF.

The chain combines TRBV6-5 with TRBJ1-1, with TRBD1 matching over 7 bases. Germline V lookup: CDR1 MNHEY, CDR2 SVGAGI. The CDR3 consists of 15 residues. CDR3 loop: CVTREEGGKGTEAFF. The CDR3 nucleotides read TGTGTCACAAGGGAAGAAGGGGGCAAGGGCACTGAAGCTTTCTTT.

Only a few counts were recorded for this clone. The V gene is TRBV6-1, the J gene TRBJ2-7, with no clear D. The V and J ends lost 0 bases and 2 bases respectively, with 8 bases between them. The CDR3 extends over 14 amino acids. CDR1 is MNHNS and CDR2 is SASEGT in the germline V gene. In DNA form, the CDR3 reads TGTGCCAGCAGTGAAGCGCTTTTAGCCTACGAGCAGTACTTC. Residues: CASSEALLAYEQYF.